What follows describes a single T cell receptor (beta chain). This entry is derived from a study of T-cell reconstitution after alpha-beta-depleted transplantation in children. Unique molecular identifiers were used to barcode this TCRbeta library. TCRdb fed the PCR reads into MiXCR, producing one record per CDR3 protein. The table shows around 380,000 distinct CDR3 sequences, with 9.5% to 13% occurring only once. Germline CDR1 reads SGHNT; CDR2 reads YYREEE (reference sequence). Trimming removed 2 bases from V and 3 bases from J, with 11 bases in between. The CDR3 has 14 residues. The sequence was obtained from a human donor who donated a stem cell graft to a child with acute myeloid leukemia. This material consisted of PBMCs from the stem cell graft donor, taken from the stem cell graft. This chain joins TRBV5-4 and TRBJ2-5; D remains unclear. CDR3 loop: CASSFSGRKETQYF. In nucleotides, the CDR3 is TGTGCCAGCAGCTTCTCGGGCAGGAAAGAGACCCAGTACTTC.